Listed here are 14 T cell receptor beta chains from one sample, sequenced in a study of tumor-infiltrating lymphocytes in primary liver carcinoma. Reverse transcription of approximately 500 ng total RNA with a constant-region primer produced TCR beta cDNA. Libraries of TCR beta came from three nested multiplex PCR rounds with slightly modified ARM-PCR. PCR rounds one and two used TRBV1-TRBV30 forward primers with a C-beta reverse primer for 10 cycles each. MiXCR, run by TCRdb on the multiplex PCR reads, gives a single entry per CDR3 protein. Among 100,000 to 150,000 distinct CDR3 sequences, around 64% were seen once, and the ten largest hold 7.5% to 9%. The source material, roughly 18-30 mg of unsorted bulk tissue, was used to co-extract RNA and DNA. The sample comprised liver tumor tissue from sampling region 3. Noted subset: tumor region T3, left-lateral pole. These receptors were taken from a woman in her fifties or sixties with primary liver carcinoma and hepatitis B virus infection.

About this clonotype itself: An end of the junction differs from the germline gene, which may be a read error. The rearrangement joins TRBV10-3 to TRBJ2-5; unclear D gene. The CDR3 spans 13 residues. Germline V gene sequence: CDR1 ENHRY, CDR2 SYGVKD. The CDR3 nucleotides read TGTGCCTTCAGTGAAACTACTGAAGAGACCCAGTACTTC. It yields the protein CAFSETTEETQYF.

Of note for this clonotype: This could be a read error, since a much larger clone is one nucleotide away. The J gene is TRBJ2-5, the V gene TRBV11-2; D gene ambiguous. Germline CDR1 SGHAT, CDR2 FQNNGV. The CDR3 contains 14 residues. The CDR3 protein is CASSLAQGQGTQYF. In DNA form, the CDR3 reads TGTGCCAGCAGCTTAGCGCAAGGCCAAGGGACCCAGTACTTC. Based on the CDR3 plus reference TRBV11-2 and TRBJ2-5, the full variable domain is EAGVAQSPRYKIIEKRQSVAFWCNPISGHATLYWYQQILGQGPKLLIQFQNNGVVDDSQLPKDRFSAERLKGVDSTLKIQPAKLEDSAVYLCASSLAQGQGTQYFGPGTRLLVL.

This clonotype was found a few times. A much more abundant neighbour one base away suggests this may be a read error. This sequence joins TRBV6-2 or TRBV6-3 and TRBJ2-4; the D is unclear. The CDR3 runs to 14 residues. The germline CDR1 and CDR2 sequences are MNHEY and SVGEGT. V lost 3 bases, J lost 5 bases, and 11 bases lay in between. CDR3 nucleotides: TGTGCCAGCAGTTATATAGGGCCACAAAACATTCAGTACTTC. This sequence encodes CASSYIGPQNIQYF.

Remarks on this clonotype: This could be a read error, since a much larger clone is one nucleotide away. The CDR3 end shows no conserved phenylalanine or tryptophan, and so a read error is likely. The chain uses TRBV6-1 and TRBJ1-6, with a tentative D call TRBD1 (5 bases). There are 14 residues in the CDR3. Trimming pared 1 base from V and 10 bases from J, leaving 11 bases between. Germline CDR1 is MNHNS and CDR2 is SASEGT. CDR3 in amino acids: CASSEEAGNSPLHI. In DNA, the CDR3 is TGTGCCAGCAGTGAAGAGGCAGGGAACTCACCCCTCCACATT.

On this clonotype itself: The conserved closing phenylalanine or tryptophan is absent in this CDR3, likely reflecting a read error. The genes are TRBV13 and TRBJ2-7; D is ambiguous. The CDR3 consists of 12 residues. In germline, CDR1 is PRHDT, CDR2 FYEKMQ (reference sequence). The CDR3 sequence: CAGSLTPGEQYY. The DNA of the CDR3 is TGTGCCGGCAGCTTAACTCCCGGCGAGCAGTACTAC.

This chain connects TRBV28 to TRBJ1-2, with TRBD1 as a possible D gene (5 bases). This CDR3 is 11 amino acids long. Germline V lookup: CDR1 MDHEN, CDR2 SYDVKM. The V gene lost 8 bases and the J gene lost 4 bases, with 8 bases spanning the gap. The CDR3: CASSGTYGYTF. For the CDR3, the DNA is TGTGCCAGCTCGGGGACCTATGGCTACACCTTC.

This clonotype has only a few counts. The CDR3 loop reads CAISESASVKQYF. The DNA for the CDR3 is TGTGCCATCAGTGAGTCAGCCAGCGTCAAGCAGTACTTC. The chain joins TRBV10-3 to TRBJ2-7; D remains ambiguous. In germline, CDR1 is ENHRY, CDR2 SYGVKD. This CDR3 has 13 amino acids. V shed 0 bases and J shed 8 bases, with 11 bases lying between them.

Comment on this clonotype: Its ends do not fully match the called genes, so a read error is possible. This rearrangement joins TRBV7-9 to TRBJ2-3, with D possibly TRBD2 on 6 matching bases. Germline V lookup: CDR1 SEHNR, CDR2 FQNEAQ (reference sequence). The CDR3 totals 16 residues. The DNA of the CDR3 is TGTACCAGCAGCTTAGGGTGGGCGGGAAGCACAGATACGCAGTATTTT. Protein: CTSSLGWAGSTDTQYF.

This clonotype was seen repeatedly, ten times or more. The chain links TRBV29-1 to TRBJ2-1, with TRBD2 matching over 12 bases. CDR1 and CDR2 from the germline V gene are SQVTM and ANQGSEA. This CDR3 has 15 amino acids. The ends lost 1 base at V and 7 bases at J; junction bases unmatched: 5. CDR3 DNA sequence: TGCAGCGTTGAAGTCCGGACTAGCGGGATTAATGAGCAGTTCTTC. Translated: CSVEVRTSGINEQFF.

For this clonotype: This may come from a read error, since a much larger clone is one base off. The CDR3 ends on some other residue instead of the conserved phenylalanine or tryptophan, so this is likely a read error. V gene TRBV6-6 combines with J gene TRBJ2-2; the D gene is possibly TRBD1 (6 bases). The CDR3 totals 13 residues. The germline CDR1 and CDR2 sequences are MNHNY and SVGAGI (reference sequence). Trimming pared 6 bases from V and 2 bases from J, leaving 7 bases between. The CDR3 protein is CASRDSNTGELFY. CDR3 bases: TGTGCCAGCAGGGACAGTAACACCGGGGAGCTGTTTTAT.

The chain employs TRBV5-1 and TRBJ1-5; D possibly corresponds to TRBD1 (5 bases). Germline CDR1 reads SGHRS; CDR2 reads YFSETQ. The CDR3 totals 13 residues. The V end was cut by 0 bases, the J end by 5 bases, with 6 bases between. CDR3 sequence reads: CASSLGRDQPQHF. The DNA for the CDR3 is TGCGCCAGCAGCTTGGGCAGGGATCAGCCCCAGCATTTT. The whole variable domain, remainder taken from reference TRBV5-1 and TRBJ1-5, is KAGVTQTPRYLIKTRGQQVTLSCSPISGHRSVSWYQQTPGQGLQFLFEYFSETQRNKGNFPGRFSGRQFSNSRSEMNVSTLELGDSALYLCASSLGRDQPQHFGDGTRLSIL.

The gene calls are TRBV29-1 and TRBJ1-1, with a weak D call TRBD1 (6 bases). The germline CDR1 and CDR2 sequences are SQVTM and ANQGSEA. The length of the CDR3 is 13 residues. CDR3 sequence reads: CDVETGRNTEAFF. CDR3 in DNA: TGCGACGTTGAAACAGGGCGGAACACTGAAGCTTTCTTT.

This clonotype has a count of ten or more. The V and J genes are TRBV4-2 and TRBJ1-2; a possible D gene is TRBD1 (6 bases). With 2 bases removed from V and 4 bases from J, the gap between germline ends came to 14 bases. The CDR3 is made up of 15 amino acids. Germline V CDR1 and CDR2: LGHNA, YNFKEQ. CDR3 coding DNA: TGTGCCAGCAGCCAATGGTCTGGACAGACCTATGGCTACACCTTC. Encoded protein: CASSQWSGQTYGYTF.

About this clonotype: This clone may be a read error of a much larger clone one base away. The genes are TRBV10-2 and TRBJ2-1; possibly TRBD1 or TRBD2 for D (5 bases each). V lost 10 bases, J lost 5 bases, and 9 bases lay in between. Germline loops: CDR1 WSHSY, CDR2 SAAADI. The CDR3 is 11 amino acids. The CDR3 region is CATGTHNEQFF. Here the CDR3 DNA reads TGCGCCACCGGGACCCACAATGAGCAGTTCTTC.